This TCR beta chain was sequenced for a study of CD8 T cells in Susac syndrome. As for the study in general: At the time their blood was drawn, patients with Susac syndrome were either therapy-naive, on corticosteroids (with some of them also receiving intravenous immunoglobulin), or on intravenous immunoglobulin alone.

V gave up 4 bases and J gave up 1 base, with 7 bases separating them. The CDR3 is 12 residues long. Germline values: CDR1 SQVTM, CDR2 ANQGSEA. An input of roughly 0.5 to 1 ug of RNA was subjected to reverse transcription using random hexamers. Across 54 Vbeta and 13 Jbeta, TCR beta CDR3 was amplified with immunoSEQ multiplex PCR. TCRdb recomputed calls from the immunoSEQ multiplex PCR reads with MiXCR, one row per CDR3 protein. The table includes roughly 150,000 distinct CDR3 sequences, around 95% detected once. Sequencing of TCR beta was carried out in blood CD8+ and CD4+ T cells. Sequencing was done on a sample of CD4+ T cells from PBMCs. This clonotype was sampled from a human donor with Susac syndrome. This chain connects TRBV29-1 to TRBJ1-1; no reliable D call. CDR3 sequence reads: CSVGLPNTEAFF. The CDR3 nucleotides are TGCAGCGTTGGGCTCCCGAACACTGAAGCTTTCTTT.